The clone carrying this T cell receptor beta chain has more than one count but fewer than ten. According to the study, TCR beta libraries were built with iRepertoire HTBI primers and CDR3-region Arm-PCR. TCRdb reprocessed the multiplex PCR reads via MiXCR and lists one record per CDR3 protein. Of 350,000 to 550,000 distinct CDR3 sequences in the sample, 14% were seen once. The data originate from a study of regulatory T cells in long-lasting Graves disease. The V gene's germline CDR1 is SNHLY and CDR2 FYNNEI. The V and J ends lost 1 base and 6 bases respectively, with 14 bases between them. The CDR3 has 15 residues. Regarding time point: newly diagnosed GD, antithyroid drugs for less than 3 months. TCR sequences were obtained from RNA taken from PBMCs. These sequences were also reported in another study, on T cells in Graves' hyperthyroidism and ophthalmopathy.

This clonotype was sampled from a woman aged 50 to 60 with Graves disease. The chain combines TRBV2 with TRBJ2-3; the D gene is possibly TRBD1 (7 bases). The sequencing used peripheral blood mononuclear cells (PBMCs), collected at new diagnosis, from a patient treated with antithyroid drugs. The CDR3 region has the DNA TGTGCCAGCAGTGAAGATGCAGGGGGGATGGATACGCAGTATTTT. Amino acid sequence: CASSEDAGGMDTQYF.